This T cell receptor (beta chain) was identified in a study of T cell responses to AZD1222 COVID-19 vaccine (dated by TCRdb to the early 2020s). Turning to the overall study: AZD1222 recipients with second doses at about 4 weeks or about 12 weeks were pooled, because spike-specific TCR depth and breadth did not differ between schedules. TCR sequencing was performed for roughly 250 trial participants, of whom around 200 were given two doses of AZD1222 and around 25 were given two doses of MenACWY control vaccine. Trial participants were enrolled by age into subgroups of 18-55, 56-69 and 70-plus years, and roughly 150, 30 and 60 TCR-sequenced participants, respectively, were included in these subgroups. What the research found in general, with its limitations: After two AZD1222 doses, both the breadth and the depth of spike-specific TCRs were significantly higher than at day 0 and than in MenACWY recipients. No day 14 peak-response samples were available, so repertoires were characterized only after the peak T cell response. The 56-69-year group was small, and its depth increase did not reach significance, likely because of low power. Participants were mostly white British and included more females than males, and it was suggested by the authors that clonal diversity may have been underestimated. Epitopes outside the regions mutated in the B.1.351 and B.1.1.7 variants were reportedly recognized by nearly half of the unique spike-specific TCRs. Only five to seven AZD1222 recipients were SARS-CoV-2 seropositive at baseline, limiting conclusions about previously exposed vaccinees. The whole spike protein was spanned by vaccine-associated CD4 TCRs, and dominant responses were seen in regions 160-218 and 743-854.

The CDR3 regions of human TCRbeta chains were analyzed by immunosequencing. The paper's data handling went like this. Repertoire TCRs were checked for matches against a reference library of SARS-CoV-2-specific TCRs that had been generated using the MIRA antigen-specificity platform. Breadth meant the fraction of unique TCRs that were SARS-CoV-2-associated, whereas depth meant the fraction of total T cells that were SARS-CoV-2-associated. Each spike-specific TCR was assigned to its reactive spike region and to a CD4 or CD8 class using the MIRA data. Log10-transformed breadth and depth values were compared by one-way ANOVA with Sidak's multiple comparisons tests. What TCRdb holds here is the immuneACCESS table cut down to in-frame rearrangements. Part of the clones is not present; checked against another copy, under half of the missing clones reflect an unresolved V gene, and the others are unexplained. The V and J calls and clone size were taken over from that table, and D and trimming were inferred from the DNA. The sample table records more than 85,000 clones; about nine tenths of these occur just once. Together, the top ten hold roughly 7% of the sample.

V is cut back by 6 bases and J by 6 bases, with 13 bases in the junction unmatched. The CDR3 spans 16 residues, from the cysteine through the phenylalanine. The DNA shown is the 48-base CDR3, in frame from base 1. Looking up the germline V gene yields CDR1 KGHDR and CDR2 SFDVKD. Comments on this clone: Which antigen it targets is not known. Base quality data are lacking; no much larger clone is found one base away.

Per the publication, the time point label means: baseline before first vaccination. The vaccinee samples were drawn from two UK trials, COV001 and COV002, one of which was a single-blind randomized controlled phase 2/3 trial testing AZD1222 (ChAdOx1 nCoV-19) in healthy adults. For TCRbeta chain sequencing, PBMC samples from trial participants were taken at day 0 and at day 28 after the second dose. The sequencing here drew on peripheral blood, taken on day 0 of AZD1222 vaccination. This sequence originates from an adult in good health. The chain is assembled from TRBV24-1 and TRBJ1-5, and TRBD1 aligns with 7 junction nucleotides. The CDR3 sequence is CATSQGGISPSQPQHF. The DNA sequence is TGTGCCACCAGTCAGGGGGGGATAAGTCCAAGTCAGCCCCAGCATTTT.